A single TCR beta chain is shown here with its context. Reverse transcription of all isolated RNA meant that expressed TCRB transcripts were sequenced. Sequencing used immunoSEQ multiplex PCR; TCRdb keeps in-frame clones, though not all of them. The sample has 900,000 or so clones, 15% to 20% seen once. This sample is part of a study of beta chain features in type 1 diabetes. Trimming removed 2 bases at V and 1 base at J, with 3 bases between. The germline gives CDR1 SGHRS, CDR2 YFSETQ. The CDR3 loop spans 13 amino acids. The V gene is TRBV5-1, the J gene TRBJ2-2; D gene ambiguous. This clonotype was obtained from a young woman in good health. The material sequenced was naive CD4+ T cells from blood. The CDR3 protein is CASSFQNTGELFF. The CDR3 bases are TGCGCCAGCAGCTTCCAGAACACCGGGGAGCTGTTTTTT.